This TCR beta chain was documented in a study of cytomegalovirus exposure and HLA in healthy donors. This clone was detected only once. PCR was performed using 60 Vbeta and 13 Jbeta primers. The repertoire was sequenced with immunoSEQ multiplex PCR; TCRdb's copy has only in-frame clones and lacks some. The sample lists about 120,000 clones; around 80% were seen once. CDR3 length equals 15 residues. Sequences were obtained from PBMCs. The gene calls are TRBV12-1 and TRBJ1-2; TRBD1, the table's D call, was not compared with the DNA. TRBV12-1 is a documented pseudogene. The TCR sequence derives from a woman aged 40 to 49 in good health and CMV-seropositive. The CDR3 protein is CASSWGQGGFHGYTF. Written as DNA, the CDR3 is TGTGCCAGCAGCTGGGGACAGGGAGGTTTTCATGGCTACACCTTC.